This T cell receptor beta chain was retrieved from a study of T cell responses to AZD1222 COVID-19 vaccine. Assay used: immunoSEQ multiplex PCR; TCRdb lists only in-frame clones, some missing. The table shows more than 85,000 clones, with over 85% occurring only once. The CDR3 loop spans 14 amino acids. Germline loops: CDR1 KGHSH, CDR2 LQKENI. After removal of 4 bases from V and 4 bases from J, the junction contained 3 bases not matched to a gene. This TCR was recovered from an adult who received the AZD1222 COVID-19 vaccine. Sequences were derived from peripheral blood, sampled 28 days after the second AZD1222 dose. The chain combines TRBV18 with TRBJ2-3, with 9 bases that match TRBD2. Here the CDR3 reads CASSLRTSADTQYF. CDR3 DNA: TGTGCCAGCTCACTTAGGACTAGCGCAGATACGCAGTATTTT.